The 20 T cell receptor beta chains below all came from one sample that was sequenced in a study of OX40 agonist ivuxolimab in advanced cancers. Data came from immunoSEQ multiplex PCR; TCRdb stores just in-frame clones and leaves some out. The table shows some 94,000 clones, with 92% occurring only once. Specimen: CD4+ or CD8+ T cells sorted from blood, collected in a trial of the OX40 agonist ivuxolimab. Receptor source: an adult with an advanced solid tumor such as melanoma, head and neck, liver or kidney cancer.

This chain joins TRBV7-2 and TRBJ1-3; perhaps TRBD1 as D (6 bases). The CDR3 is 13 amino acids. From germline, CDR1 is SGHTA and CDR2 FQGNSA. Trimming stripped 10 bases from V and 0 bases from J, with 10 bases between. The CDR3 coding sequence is TGTGCCACCACAGGGCGCTCTGGAAACACCATATATTTT. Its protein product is CATTGRSGNTIYF.

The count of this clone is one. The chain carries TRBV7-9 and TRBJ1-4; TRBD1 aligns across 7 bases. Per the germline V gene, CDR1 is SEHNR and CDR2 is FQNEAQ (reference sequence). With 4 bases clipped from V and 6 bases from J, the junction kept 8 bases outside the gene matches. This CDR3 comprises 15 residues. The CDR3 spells CASSSPQGWHEKLFF. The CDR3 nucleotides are TGTGCCAGCAGCTCACCACAGGGGTGGCATGAAAAACTGTTTTTT.

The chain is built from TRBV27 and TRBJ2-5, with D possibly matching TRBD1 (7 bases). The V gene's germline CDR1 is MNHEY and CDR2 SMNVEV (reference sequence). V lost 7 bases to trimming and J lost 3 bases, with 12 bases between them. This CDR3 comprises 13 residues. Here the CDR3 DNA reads TGTGCCAGCAACAGCAGGGGGGAAGAGACCCAGTACTTC. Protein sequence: CASNSRGEETQYF.

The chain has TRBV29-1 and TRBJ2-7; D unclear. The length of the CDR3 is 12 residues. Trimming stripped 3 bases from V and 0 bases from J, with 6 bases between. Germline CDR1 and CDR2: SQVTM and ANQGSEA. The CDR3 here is CSVEAGSYEQYF. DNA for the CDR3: TGCAGCGTTGAGGCCGGCTCCTACGAGCAGTACTTC.

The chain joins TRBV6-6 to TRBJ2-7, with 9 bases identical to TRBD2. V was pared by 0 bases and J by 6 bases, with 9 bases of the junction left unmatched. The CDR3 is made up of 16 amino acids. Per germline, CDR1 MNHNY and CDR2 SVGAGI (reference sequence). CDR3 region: CASSYSIGVAGVEQYF. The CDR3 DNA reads TGTGCCAGCAGTTACTCGATCGGTGTAGCGGGAGTCGAGCAGTACTTC.

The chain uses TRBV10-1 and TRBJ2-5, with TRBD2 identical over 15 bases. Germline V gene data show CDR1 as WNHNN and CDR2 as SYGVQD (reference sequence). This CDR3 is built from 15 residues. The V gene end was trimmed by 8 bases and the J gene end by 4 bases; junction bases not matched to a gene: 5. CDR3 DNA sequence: TGCGCCAGCTCTCCGGGACTAGCGGGAGGAGAGACCCAGTACTTC. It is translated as CASSPGLAGGETQYF.

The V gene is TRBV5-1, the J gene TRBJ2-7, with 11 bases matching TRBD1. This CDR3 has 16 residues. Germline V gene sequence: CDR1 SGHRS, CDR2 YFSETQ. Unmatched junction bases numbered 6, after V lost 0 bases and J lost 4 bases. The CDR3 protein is CASSLAGTGGYYEQYF. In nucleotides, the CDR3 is TGCGCCAGCAGCTTGGCCGGGACAGGGGGTTATTACGAGCAGTACTTC.

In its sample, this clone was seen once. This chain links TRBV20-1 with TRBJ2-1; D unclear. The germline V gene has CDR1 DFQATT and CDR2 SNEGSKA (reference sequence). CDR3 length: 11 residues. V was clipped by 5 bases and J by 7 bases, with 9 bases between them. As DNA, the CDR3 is TGCAGTGCTGCGAGTTTGAATGAGCAGTTCTTC. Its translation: CSAASLNEQFF.

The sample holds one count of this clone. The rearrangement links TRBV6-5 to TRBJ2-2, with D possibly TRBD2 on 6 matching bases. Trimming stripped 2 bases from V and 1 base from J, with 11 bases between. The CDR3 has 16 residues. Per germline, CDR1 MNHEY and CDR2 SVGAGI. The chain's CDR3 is CASSYLGTVNTGELFF. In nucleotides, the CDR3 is TGTGCCAGCAGTTACCTCGGGACTGTGAACACCGGGGAGCTGTTTTTT.

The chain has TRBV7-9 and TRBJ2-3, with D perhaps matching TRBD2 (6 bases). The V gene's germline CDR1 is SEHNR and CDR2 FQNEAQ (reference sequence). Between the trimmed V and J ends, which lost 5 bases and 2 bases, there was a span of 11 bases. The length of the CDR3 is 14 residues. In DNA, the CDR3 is TGTGCCAGCAGCCCGACTAGACACACAGATACGCAGTATTTT. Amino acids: CASSPTRHTDTQYF.

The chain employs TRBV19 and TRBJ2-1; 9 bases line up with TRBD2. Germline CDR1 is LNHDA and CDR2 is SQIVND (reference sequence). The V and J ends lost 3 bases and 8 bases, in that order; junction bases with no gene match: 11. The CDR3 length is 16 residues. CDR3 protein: CASSIRFSGRVDEQFF. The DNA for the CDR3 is TGTGCCAGTAGTATCCGGTTTAGCGGGAGAGTCGATGAGCAGTTCTTC.

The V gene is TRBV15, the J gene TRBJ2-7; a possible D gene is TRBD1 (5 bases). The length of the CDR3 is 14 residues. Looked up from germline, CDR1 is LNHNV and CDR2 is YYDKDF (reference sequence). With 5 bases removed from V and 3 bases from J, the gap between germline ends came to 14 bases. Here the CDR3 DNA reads TGTGCCACCAGCGTACCAGGGAAAGGCTACGAGCAGTACTTC. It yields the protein CATSVPGKGYEQYF.

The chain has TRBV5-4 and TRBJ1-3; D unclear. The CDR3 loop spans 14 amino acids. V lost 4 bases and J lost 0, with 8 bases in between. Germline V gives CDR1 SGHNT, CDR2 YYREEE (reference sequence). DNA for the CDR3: TGTGCCAGCAGCGCACAGAGCTCTGGAAACACCATATATTTT. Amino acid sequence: CASSAQSSGNTIYF.

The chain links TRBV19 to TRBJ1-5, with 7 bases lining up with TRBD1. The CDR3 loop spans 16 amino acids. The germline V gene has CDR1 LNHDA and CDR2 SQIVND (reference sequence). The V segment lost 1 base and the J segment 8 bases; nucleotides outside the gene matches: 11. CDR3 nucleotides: TGTGCCAGTAGTATAGCTGGGGGACAGCTGAAAAAGCCCCAGCATTTT. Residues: CASSIAGGQLKKPQHF.

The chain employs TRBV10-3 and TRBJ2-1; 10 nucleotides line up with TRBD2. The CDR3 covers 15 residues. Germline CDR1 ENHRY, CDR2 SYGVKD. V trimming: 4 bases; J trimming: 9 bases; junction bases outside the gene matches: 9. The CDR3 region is CAISGLTSGVGEQFF. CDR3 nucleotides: TGTGCCATCAGTGGATTAACTAGCGGGGTTGGTGAGCAGTTCTTC.

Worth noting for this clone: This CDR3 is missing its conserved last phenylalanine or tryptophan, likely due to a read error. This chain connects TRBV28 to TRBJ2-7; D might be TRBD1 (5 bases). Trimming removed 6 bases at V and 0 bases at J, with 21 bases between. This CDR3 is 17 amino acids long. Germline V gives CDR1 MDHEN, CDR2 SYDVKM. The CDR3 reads CASSRGYESDSSYEQYL. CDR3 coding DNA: TGTGCCAGCAGCCGAGGATACGAAAGTGACAGCTCCTACGAGCAGTACCTC.

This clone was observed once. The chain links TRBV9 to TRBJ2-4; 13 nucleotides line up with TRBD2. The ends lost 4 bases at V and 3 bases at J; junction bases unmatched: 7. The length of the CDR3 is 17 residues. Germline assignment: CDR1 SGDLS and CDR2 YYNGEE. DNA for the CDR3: TGTGCCAGCAGCCTCTATGGACTAGCGGGGGACAAAAACATTCAGTACTTC. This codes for CASSLYGLAGDKNIQYF.

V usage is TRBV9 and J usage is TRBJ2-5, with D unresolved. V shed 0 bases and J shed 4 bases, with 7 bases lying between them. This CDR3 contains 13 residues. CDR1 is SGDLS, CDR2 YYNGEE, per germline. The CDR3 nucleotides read TGTGCCAGCAGCGTAGCAGTTACAGAGACCCAGTACTTC. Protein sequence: CASSVAVTETQYF. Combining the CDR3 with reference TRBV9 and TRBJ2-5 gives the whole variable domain DSGVTQTPKHLITATGQRVTLRCSPRSGDLSVYWYQQSLDQGLQFLIQYYNGEERAKGNILERFSAQQFPDLHSELNLSSLELGDSALYFCASSVAVTETQYFGPGTRLLVL.

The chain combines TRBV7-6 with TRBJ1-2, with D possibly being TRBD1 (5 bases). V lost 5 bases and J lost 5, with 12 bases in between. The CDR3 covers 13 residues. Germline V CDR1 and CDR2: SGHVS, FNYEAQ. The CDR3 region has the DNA TGTGCCAGCAGCCCTGGGACGATATATGGCTACACCTTC. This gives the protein CASSPGTIYGYTF.

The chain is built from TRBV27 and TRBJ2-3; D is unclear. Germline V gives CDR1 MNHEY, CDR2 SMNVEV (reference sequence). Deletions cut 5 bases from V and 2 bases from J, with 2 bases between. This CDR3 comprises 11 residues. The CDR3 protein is CASSDTDTQYF. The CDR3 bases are TGTGCCAGCAGTGACACAGATACGCAGTATTTT.